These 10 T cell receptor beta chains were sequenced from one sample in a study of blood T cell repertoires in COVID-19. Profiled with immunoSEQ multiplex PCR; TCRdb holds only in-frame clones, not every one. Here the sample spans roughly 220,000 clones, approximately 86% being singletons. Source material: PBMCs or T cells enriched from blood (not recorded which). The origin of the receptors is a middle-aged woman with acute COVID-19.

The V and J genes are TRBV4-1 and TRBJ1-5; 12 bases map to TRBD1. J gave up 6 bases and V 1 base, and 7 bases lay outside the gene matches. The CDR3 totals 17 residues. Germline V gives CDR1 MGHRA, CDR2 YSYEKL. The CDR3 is CASSQGPGQGAVQPQHF. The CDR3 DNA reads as TGCGCCAGCAGCCAAGGGCCGGGACAGGGGGCGGTTCAGCCCCAGCATTTT.

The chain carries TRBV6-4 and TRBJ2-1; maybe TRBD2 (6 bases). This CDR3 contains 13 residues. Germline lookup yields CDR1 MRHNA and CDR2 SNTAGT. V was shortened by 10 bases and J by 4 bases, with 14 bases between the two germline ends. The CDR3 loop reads CATKFGGYNEQFF. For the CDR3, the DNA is TGTGCCACGAAATTTGGGGGGTACAATGAGCAGTTCTTC.

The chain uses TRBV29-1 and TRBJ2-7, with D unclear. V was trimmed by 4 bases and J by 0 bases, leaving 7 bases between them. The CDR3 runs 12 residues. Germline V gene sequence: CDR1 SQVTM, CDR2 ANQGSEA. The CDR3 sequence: CSVVTVSYEQYF. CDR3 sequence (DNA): TGCAGCGTTGTTACGGTCTCCTACGAGCAGTACTTC.

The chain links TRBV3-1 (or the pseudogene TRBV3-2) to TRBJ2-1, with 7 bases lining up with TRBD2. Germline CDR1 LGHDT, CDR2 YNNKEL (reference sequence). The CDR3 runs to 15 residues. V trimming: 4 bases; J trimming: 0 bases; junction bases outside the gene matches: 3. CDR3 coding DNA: TGTGCCAGCAGCCTGCGCGGGAGCTCCTACAATGAGCAGTTCTTC. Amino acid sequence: CASSLRGSSYNEQFF.

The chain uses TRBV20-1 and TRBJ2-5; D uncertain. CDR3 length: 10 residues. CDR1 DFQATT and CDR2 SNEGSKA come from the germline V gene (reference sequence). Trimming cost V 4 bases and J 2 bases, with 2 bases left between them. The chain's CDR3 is CSAIQETQYF. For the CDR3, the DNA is TGCAGTGCTATACAAGAGACCCAGTACTTC.

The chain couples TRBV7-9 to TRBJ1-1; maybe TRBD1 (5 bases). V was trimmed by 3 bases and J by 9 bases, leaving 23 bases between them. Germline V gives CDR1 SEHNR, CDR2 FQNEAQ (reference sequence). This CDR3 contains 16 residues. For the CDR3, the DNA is TGTGCCAGCAGCTTGGGCGACAGCCGACTTTCTTCAAAAGCTTTCTTT. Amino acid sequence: CASSLGDSRLSSKAFF.

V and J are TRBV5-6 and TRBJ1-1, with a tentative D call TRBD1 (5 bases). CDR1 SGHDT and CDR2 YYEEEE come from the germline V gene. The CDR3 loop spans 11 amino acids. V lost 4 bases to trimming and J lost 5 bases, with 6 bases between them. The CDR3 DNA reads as TGTGCCAGCAGCCGGGGGACTGAAGCTTTCTTT. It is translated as CASSRGTEAFF.

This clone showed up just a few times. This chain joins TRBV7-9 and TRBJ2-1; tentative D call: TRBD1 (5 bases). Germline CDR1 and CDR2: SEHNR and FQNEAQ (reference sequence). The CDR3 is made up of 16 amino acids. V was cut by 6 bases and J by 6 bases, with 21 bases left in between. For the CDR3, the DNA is TGTGCCAGCAGAAAAACAATTGGGGCCTTCGGCAATGAGCAGTTCTTC. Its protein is CASRKTIGAFGNEQFF.

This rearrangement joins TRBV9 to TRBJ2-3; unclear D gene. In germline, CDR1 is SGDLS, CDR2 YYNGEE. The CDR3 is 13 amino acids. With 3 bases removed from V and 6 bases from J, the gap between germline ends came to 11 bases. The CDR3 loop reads CASSGYYPDTQYF. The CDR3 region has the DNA TGTGCCAGCAGCGGATACTACCCTGATACGCAGTATTTT.

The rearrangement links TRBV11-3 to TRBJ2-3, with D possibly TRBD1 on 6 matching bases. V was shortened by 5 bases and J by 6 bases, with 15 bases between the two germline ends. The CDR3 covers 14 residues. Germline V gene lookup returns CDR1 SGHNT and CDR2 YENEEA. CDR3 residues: CASSGVGTPDTQYF. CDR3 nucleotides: TGTGCCAGCAGCGGAGTCGGGACACCTGATACGCAGTATTTT.